The 18 T cell receptor beta chains given below trace back to one sample, sequenced in a study of shared clonotypes between healthy human individuals. Clones were read by immunoSEQ multiplex PCR, and TCRdb kept only the in-frame ones, dropping some. The sample lists around 500,000 clones, approximately 81% occurring once. Sample: PBMCs. The receptors were sampled from a woman between 40 and 55 years old in good health. Some clones in this sample may be carry-over from other donors' samples.

This chain joins TRBV27 and TRBJ2-5; possibly TRBD2 for D (6 bases). There are 13 residues in the CDR3. Looked up from germline, CDR1 is MNHEY and CDR2 is SMNVEV (reference sequence). The ends were cut back, 3 bases at V and 4 bases at J, with 9 bases in the middle. The CDR3 DNA follows: TGTGCCAGCAGTTTGTGGGGAGGAGAGACCCAGTACTTC. Its translation is CASSLWGGETQYF.

This clone occurred many times. Other DNA sequences in the sample encode the same CDR3. The rearrangement links TRBV5-1 to TRBJ1-1; D not resolved. Germline CDR1 is SGHRS and CDR2 is YFSETQ. The V gene lost 4 bases and the J gene lost 1 base, with 11 bases spanning the gap. The CDR3 is 14 amino acids. The CDR3 nucleotides read TGCGCCAGCAGCGAAAGGATCCCGAACACTGAAGCTTTCTTT. It is translated as CASSERIPNTEAFF.

This clone has only a few counts. This rearrangement joins TRBV5-6 to TRBJ1-1; 7 nucleotides line up with TRBD1. CDR3 length equals 16 residues. V trimming: 4 bases; J trimming: 2 bases; junction bases outside the gene matches: 11. Germline lookup yields CDR1 SGHDT and CDR2 YYEEEE. In nucleotides, the CDR3 is TGTGCCAGCAGCCGGACCCTACAGGGGATTAACACTGAAGCTTTCTTT. Translated, it gives CASSRTLQGINTEAFF.

In its sample, this clone was seen a few times. This chain uses TRBV18 with TRBJ2-1; D is perhaps TRBD1 (5 bases). The CDR3 spans 16 residues. Trimming shortened V by 6 bases and J by 7 bases, and 22 bases separated the two germline ends. Looked up from germline, CDR1 is KGHSH and CDR2 is LQKENI. CDR3 DNA: TGTGCCAGCTCCCTTGACGGCAGGGTTGTCTGGAATGAGCAGTTCTTC. Translating it yields CASSLDGRVVWNEQFF.

V and J are TRBV4-1 and TRBJ2-5; D might be TRBD1 or TRBD2, each matching 6 bases. This CDR3 region has 14 residues. V shed 3 bases and J shed 6 bases, with 14 bases lying between them. Germline CDR1 is MGHRA and CDR2 is YSYEKL. The CDR3 DNA sequence: TGCGCCAGCAGCCATCTTGGGGGGCCTAAGACCCAGTACTTC. Translation: CASSHLGGPKTQYF.

The genes are TRBV5-4 and TRBJ2-1; TRBD2 matches at 14 bases. J gave up 4 bases and V 4 bases, and 1 base lay outside the gene matches. This CDR3 has 15 residues. Germline CDR1 and CDR2: SGHNT and YYREEE (reference sequence). In nucleotides, the CDR3 is TGTGCCAGCAGCCGGACTAGCGGGGGGTACAATGAGCAGTTCTTC. Amino acids: CASSRTSGGYNEQFF.

This rearrangement joins TRBV18 to TRBJ2-2, with TRBD1 identical over 10 bases. The V gene's germline CDR1 is KGHSH and CDR2 LQKENI. The CDR3 contains 14 residues. V shed 3 bases and J 7 bases; nucleotides not matched to a gene: 2. As DNA, the CDR3 is TGTGCCAGCTCACCGGGACAGGGGATCGGGGAGCTGTTTTTT. Amino acid sequence: CASSPGQGIGELFF.

At least ten counts were recorded for this clone. This specimen includes other DNA sequences encoding the same CDR3. This sequence joins TRBV27 and TRBJ1-2; 10 nucleotides agree with TRBD1. CDR1 and CDR2 from the germline V gene are MNHEY and SMNVEV (reference sequence). CDR3 length equals 14 residues. The trim removed 5 bases at V and 8 bases at J, leaving 8 bases unmatched. DNA of the CDR3: TGTGCCAGCAGTAACCCGGACAGGGGGATAGGCTACACCTTC. This translates into CASSNPDRGIGYTF.

V and J are TRBV30 and TRBJ2-2; D uncertain. The ends were cut back, 0 bases at V and 0 bases at J, with 2 bases in the middle. This CDR3 spans 13 amino acids. Germline V gene sequence: CDR1 GTSNPN, CDR2 SVGIG (reference sequence). The CDR3 loop is CAWSVSNTGELFF. CDR3 DNA: TGTGCCTGGAGTGTATCGAACACCGGGGAGCTGTTTTTT.

Only a few counts were recorded for this clone. The rearrangement links TRBV27 to TRBJ2-1, with 8 bases aligning to TRBD2. The ends lost 5 bases at V and 6 bases at J; junction bases unmatched: 15. CDR1 MNHEY and CDR2 SMNVEV come from the germline V gene (reference sequence). This CDR3 is 17 amino acids long. The CDR3 reads CASSNYLREGLGNEQFF. In nucleotides, the CDR3 is TGTGCCAGCAGTAATTACTTACGGGAGGGCCTGGGCAATGAGCAGTTCTTC.

The rearrangement joins TRBV29-1 to TRBJ1-3; D is perhaps TRBD1 (5 bases). CDR1 and CDR2 (germline): SQVTM, ANQGSEA. The V end lost 7 bases, the J end lost 1 base, and 14 bases lay between the germline ends. There are 14 residues in the CDR3. This chain's CDR3 is CSARQTFSGNTIYF. The CDR3 coding sequence is TGCAGCGCCCGACAGACGTTTTCTGGAAACACCATATATTTT.

This chain uses TRBV19 with TRBJ2-3; 7 bases are shared with TRBD2. Per the germline V gene, CDR1 is LNHDA and CDR2 is SQIVND (reference sequence). The CDR3 covers 14 residues. The ends lost 11 bases at V and 0 bases at J; junction bases unmatched: 8. Written as DNA, the CDR3 is TGTGCCGTAAGGGCTAGCGGCAGCACAGATACGCAGTATTTT. Its protein is CAVRASGSTDTQYF.

This chain uses TRBV27 with TRBJ1-2, with TRBD1 identical over 10 bases. CDR1 and CDR2 (germline): MNHEY, SMNVEV (reference sequence). V lost 5 bases and J lost 5; bases outside the gene matches: 8. The CDR3 runs to 15 residues. CDR3 coding DNA: TGTGCCAGCAGTGGGGGGGACAGGGGAAAGTATGGCTACACCTTC. It is translated as CASSGGDRGKYGYTF.

The chain links TRBV11-2 to TRBJ2-1, with TRBD2 matching 8 bases. CDR3 length: 14 amino acids. Germline V gene lookup returns CDR1 SGHAT and CDR2 FQNNGV. The junction had 10 bases not matched to a gene; V was cut back by 6 bases and J by 9 bases. CDR3 amino acids: CASRGSGEGSEQFF. The DNA of the CDR3 is TGTGCCAGCAGGGGTAGCGGGGAAGGGAGTGAGCAGTTCTTC. The variable domain in full, with the rest retrieved from reference TRBV11-2 and TRBJ2-1, is EAGVAQSPRYKIIEKRQSVAFWCNPISGHATLYWYQQILGQGPKLLIQFQNNGVVDDSQLPKDRFSAERLKGVDSTLKIQPAKLEDSAVYLCASRGSGEGSEQFFGPGTRLTVL.

V gene TRBV5-6 combines with J gene TRBJ2-7, with D hard to call. The CDR3 has 13 amino acids. Germline V gene sequence: CDR1 SGHDT, CDR2 YYEEEE. Trimming left V 0 bases short and J 9 bases short, with 13 bases between. For the CDR3, the DNA is TGTGCCAGCAGCTTGGGAGCCAGTACTGTGCAGTACTTC. Translating it yields CASSLGASTVQYF. The full variable domain, with the rest looked up from reference TRBV5-6 and TRBJ2-7, is DAGVTQSPTHLIKTRGQQVTLRCSPKSGHDTVSWYQQALGQGPQFIFQYYEEEERQRGNFPDRFSGHQFPNYSSELNVNALLLGDSALYLCASSLGASTVQYFGPGTRLTVT.

Regarding this clone: A far larger clone is one nucleotide away, so this likely arose from a read error. CDR3 DNA: TGTGCCGGCAGCTCATGGGACAGGGGAACTGAAGCTTTCTTT. This codes for CAGSSWDRGTEAFF. The chain couples TRBV5-6 to TRBJ1-1; 10 nucleotides line up with TRBD1. The CDR3 extends over 14 amino acids. Per germline, CDR1 SGHDT and CDR2 YYEEEE. The full variable domain, with the rest looked up from reference TRBV5-6 and TRBJ1-1, is DAGVTQSPTHLIKTRGQQVTLRCSPKSGHDTVSWYQQALGQGPQFIFQYYEEEERQRGNFPDRFSGHQFPNYSSELNVNALLLGDSALYLCAGSSWDRGTEAFFGQGTRLTVV.

The chain uses TRBV7-9 and TRBJ2-1; D is possibly TRBD2 (6 bases). The germline CDR1 and CDR2 sequences are SEHNR and FQNEAQ (reference sequence). Between the trimmed V and J ends, which lost 4 bases and 7 bases, there was a span of 17 bases. This CDR3 is built from 15 residues. The CDR3 is CASSSLSSGRNEQFF. The CDR3 region has the DNA TGTGCCAGCAGCTCCCTATCCTCAGGGAGGAATGAGCAGTTCTTC.

The J gene is TRBJ1-5, the V gene TRBV5-1; D remains ambiguous. V lost 0 bases to trimming and J lost 6 bases, with 10 bases between them. The CDR3 extends over 14 amino acids. Germline loops: CDR1 SGHRS, CDR2 YFSETQ. The CDR3: CASSLDGEAQPQHF. The CDR3 DNA reads as TGCGCCAGCAGCTTGGACGGGGAGGCTCAGCCCCAGCATTTT.